This T cell receptor (beta chain) was profiled in a study of Graves' ophthalmopathy and Graves' hyperthyroidism. About the study: Prior to any treatment, peripheral blood was collected at the time of initial diagnosis. Whole-study findings and limits: Ophthalmopathy was separated from stable hyperthyroidism by a 13-signature model with over 85% sensitivity and approximately 81% specificity. Blood shared most expanded thyroid clonotypes above 0.001 frequency.

V shed 2 bases, J shed 2 bases, and the junction held 6 bases outside the gene matches. Germline V gives CDR1 SGHNT, CDR2 YYREEE (reference sequence). This CDR3 has 15 residues. TCR beta CDR3 regions were amplified from RNA transcripts. An opening RT-PCR round employed HTBI primers and preceded a second-round multiplex PCR. TCRdb itself ran the multiplex PCR reads through MiXCR, one entry per CDR3 protein. The sample records about 370,000 distinct CDR3 sequences, roughly 17% being singletons. Clinicians made diagnoses from clinical symptoms, serum thyroxine, TRAb, thyroid ultrasound and orbital computed tomography. As concerns this clonotype: Its target is not known.

Sequenced: peripheral blood. The receptor was derived from an adult woman with stable Graves' hyperthyroidism. This chain joins TRBV5-4 and TRBJ2-7, with 8 bases matching TRBD2. The CDR3 loop reads CASSFTAGVPYEQYF. Here the CDR3 DNA reads TGTGCCAGCAGCTTTACAGCGGGAGTTCCCTACGAGCAGTACTTC.